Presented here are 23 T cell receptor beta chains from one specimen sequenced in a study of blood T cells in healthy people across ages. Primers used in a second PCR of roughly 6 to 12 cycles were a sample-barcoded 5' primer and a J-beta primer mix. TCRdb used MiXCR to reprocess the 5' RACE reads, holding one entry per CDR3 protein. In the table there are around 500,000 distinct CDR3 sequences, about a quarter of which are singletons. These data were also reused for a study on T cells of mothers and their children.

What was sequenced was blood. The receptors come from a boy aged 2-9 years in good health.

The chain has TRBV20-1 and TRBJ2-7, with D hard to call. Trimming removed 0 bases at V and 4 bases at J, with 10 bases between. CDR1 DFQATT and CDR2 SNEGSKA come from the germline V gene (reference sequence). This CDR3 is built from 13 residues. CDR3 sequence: CSARDLKGYEQYF. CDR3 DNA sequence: TGCAGTGCTAGAGATCTTAAAGGGTACGAGCAGTACTTC.

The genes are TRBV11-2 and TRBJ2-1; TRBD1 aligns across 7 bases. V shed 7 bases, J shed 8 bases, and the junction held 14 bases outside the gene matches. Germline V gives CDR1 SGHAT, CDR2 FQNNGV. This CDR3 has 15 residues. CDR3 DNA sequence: TGTGCCAGCATGGGGGCAGGGGGAGTCCTTCATGAGCAGTTCTTC. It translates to CASMGAGGVLHEQFF.

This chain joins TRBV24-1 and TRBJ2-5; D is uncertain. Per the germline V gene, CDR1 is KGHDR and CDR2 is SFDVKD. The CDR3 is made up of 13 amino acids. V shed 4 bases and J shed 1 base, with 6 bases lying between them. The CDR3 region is CATSEPFQETQYF. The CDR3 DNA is TGTGCCACCAGTGAACCGTTCCAAGAGACCCAGTACTTC.

Here the CDR3 DNA reads TGTGCCACCAGTGATCATAGCGGAAATGAGCAGTTCTTC. It encodes CATSDHSGNEQFF. The chain employs TRBV24-1 and TRBJ2-1; the D gene is possibly TRBD2 (6 bases). The CDR3 totals 13 residues. CDR1 and CDR2 (germline): KGHDR, SFDVKD. Trimming pared 3 bases from V and 7 bases from J, leaving 9 bases between.

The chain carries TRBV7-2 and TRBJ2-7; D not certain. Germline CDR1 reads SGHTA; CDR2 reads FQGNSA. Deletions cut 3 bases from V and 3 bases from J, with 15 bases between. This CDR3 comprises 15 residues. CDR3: CASSFLLDSRYEQYF. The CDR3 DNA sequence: TGTGCCAGCAGCTTCCTCTTAGATTCGCGCTACGAGCAGTACTTC. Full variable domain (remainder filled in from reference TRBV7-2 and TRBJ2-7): GAGVSQSPSNKVTEKGKDVELRCDPISGHTALYWYRQSLGQGLEFLIYFQGNSAPDKSGLPSDRFSAERTGGSVSTLTIQRTQQEDSAVYLCASSFLLDSRYEQYFGPGTRLTVT.

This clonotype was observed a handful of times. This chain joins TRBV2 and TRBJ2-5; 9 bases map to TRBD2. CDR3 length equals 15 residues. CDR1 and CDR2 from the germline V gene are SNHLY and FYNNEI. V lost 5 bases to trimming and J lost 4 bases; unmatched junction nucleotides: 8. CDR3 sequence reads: CASSPWVAGAETQYF. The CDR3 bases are TGTGCCAGCAGTCCTTGGGTAGCGGGGGCAGAGACCCAGTACTTC. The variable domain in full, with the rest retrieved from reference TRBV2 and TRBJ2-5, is EPEVTQTPSHQVTQMGQEVILRCVPISNHLYFYWYRQILGQKVEFLVSFYNNEISEKSEIFDDQFSVERPDGSNFTLKIRSTKLEDSAMYFCASSPWVAGAETQYFGPGTRLLVL.

The CDR3 protein is CASSQDEGHNEQFF. CDR3 nucleotides: TGTGCCAGCAGCCAAGATGAGGGACACAATGAGCAGTTCTTC. This chain joins TRBV3-1 and TRBJ2-1; D possibly matches TRBD1 or TRBD2 (5 bases each). Trimming removed 0 bases from V and 5 bases from J, with 8 bases in between. In germline, CDR1 is LGHDT, CDR2 YNNKEL (reference sequence). This CDR3 region has 14 residues.

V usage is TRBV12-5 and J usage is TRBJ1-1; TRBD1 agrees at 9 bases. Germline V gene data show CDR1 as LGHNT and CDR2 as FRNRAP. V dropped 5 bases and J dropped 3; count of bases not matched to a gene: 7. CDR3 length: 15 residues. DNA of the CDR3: TGTGCTAGTGGTCTCGGACAGGGGAGTGACACTGAAGCTTTCTTT. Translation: CASGLGQGSDTEAFF. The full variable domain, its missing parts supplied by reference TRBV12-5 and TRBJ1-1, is DARVTQTPRHKVTEMGQEVTMRCQPILGHNTVFWYRQTMMQGLELLAYFRNRAPLDDSGMPKDRFSAEMPDATLATLKIQPSEPRDSAVYFCASGLGQGSDTEAFFGQGTRLTVV.

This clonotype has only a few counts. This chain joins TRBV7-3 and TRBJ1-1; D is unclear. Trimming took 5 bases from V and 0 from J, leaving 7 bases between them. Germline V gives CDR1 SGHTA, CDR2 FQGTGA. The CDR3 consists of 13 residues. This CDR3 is CASSHTMNTEAFF. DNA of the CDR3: TGTGCCAGCAGCCATACTATGAACACTGAAGCTTTCTTT.

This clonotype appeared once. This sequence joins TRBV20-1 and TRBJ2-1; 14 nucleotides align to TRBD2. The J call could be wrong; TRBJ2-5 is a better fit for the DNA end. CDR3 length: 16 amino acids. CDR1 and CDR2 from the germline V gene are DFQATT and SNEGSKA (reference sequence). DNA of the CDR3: TGCAGTGCTAGTCCGGGACTAGCGGGAGAGAGGGAGACCCAGTACTTC. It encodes CSASPGLAGERETQYF.

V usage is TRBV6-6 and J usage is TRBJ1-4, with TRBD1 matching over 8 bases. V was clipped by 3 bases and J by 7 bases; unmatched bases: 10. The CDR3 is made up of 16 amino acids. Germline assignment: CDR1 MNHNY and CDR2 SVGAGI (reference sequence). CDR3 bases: TGTGCCAGCAGTTATTCTGGACAGGGAATGAGTGAAAAACTGTTTTTT. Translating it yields CASSYSGQGMSEKLFF.

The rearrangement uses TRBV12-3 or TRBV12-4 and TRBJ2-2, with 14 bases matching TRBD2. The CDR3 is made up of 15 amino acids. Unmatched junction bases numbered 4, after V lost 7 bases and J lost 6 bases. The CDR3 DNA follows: TGTGCCAGCATGACTAGCGGGGGGGCGGCCGGGGAGCTGTTTTTT. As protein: CASMTSGGAAGELFF.

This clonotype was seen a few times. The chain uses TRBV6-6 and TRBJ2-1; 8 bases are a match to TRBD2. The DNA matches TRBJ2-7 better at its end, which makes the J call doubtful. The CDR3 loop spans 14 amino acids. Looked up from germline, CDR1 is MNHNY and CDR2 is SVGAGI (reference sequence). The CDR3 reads CASRQLAVGGEQYF. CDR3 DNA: TGTGCCAGCAGACAACTAGCGGTGGGGGGGGAGCAGTACTTC.

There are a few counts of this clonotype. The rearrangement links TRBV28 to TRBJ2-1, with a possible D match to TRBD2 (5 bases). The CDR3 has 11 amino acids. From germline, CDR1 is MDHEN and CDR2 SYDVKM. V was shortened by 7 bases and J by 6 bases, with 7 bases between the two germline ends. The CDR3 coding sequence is TGTGCCAGCATCGAGGGCAATGAGCAGTTCTTC. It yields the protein CASIEGNEQFF. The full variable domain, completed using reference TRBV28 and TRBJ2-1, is DVKVTQSSRYLVKRTGEKVFLECVQDMDHENMFWYRQDPGLGLRLIYFSYDVKMKEKGDIPEGYSVSREKKERFSLILESASTNQTSMYLCASIEGNEQFFGPGTRLTVL.

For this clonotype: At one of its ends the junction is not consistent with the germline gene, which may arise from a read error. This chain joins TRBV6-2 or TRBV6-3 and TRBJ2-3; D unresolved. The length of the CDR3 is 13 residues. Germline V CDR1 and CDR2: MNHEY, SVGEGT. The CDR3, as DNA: TGTGCCAGCAGTTACCGTGGTGGCAGTGAATGGGATTTT. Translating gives CASSYRGGSEWDF.

The DNA for the CDR3 is TGTGCCAGCAGGGAGGGGCCCCTTCCTGGGGCCAACGTCCTGACTTTC. This codes for CASREGPLPGANVLTF. This chain joins TRBV2 and TRBJ2-6, with D possibly being TRBD2 (6 bases). V was pared by 6 bases and J by 2 bases, with 14 bases between. Germline-derived CDR1 and CDR2 are SNHLY and FYNNEI. The CDR3 extends over 16 amino acids.

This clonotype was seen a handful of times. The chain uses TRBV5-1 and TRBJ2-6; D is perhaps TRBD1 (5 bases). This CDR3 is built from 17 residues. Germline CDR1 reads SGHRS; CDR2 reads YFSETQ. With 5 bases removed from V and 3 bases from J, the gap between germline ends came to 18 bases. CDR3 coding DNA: TGCGCCAGCAGACCGGTGTCCAGGGCAAGTGGGGCCAACGTCCTGACTTTC. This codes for CASRPVSRASGANVLTF.

CDR3 sequence (DNA): TGTGCCAGCAGTAATATCGCACAGGGAGATACGCAGTATTTT. Its protein is CASSNIAQGDTQYF. V gene TRBV25-1 combines with J gene TRBJ2-3; weak D call: TRBD1 (6 bases). The CDR3 loop spans 14 amino acids. V shed 5 bases and J shed 5 bases, with 14 bases lying between them. The germline V gene has CDR1 MGHDK and CDR2 SYGVNS.

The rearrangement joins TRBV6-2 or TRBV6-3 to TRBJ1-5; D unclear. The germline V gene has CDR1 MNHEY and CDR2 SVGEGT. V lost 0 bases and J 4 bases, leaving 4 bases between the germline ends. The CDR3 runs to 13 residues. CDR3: CASSYSENQPQHF. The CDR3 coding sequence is TGTGCCAGCAGTTACTCGGAAAATCAGCCCCAGCATTTT.

DNA of the CDR3: TGTGCCAGCAGCGTTTCGACAGGGACTAACTATGGCTACACCTTC. It is translated as CASSVSTGTNYGYTF. This chain connects TRBV9 to TRBJ1-2; 7 positions agree with TRBD1. The CDR3 covers 15 residues. Germline CDR1 is SGDLS and CDR2 is YYNGEE. J was trimmed by 0 bases and V by 2 bases; bases with no gene match: 4.

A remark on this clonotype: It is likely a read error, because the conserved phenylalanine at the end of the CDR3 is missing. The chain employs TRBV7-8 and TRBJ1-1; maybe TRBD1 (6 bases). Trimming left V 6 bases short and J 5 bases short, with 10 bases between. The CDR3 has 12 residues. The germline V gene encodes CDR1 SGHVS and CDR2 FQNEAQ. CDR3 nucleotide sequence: TGTGCCAGCAGGAAAGGGGGGACTGAAGCTTTCCTT. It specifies CASRKGGTEAFL.

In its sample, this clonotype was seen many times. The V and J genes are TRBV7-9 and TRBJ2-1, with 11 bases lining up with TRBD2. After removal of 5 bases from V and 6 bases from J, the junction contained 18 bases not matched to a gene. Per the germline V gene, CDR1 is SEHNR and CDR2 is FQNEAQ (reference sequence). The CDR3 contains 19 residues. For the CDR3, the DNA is TGTGCCAGCAGCCTCACACTAGCGGGAGCGTTGAATGGTCCCAATGAGCAGTTCTTC. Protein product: CASSLTLAGALNGPNEQFF.

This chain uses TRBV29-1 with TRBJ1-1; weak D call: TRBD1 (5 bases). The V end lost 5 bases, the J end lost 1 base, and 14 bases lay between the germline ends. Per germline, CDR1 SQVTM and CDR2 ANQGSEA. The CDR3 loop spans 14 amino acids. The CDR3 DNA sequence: TGCAGCGTTCAACCGGGACTCAGGAACACTGAAGCTTTCTTT. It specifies CSVQPGLRNTEAFF.